The 12 T cell receptor beta chains in this list originate from one sample, sequenced in a study of cytomegalovirus exposure and HLA in healthy donors. Researchers ran the PCR with 60 Vbeta and 13 Jbeta primers. TCRdb keeps only in-frame clones here, not all; method: immunoSEQ multiplex PCR. This sample's clone table lists 80,000 to 95,000 clones. The sequencing input was PBMCs. The receptors shown here come from a woman younger than 45 in good health and CMV-seronegative.

On this clone: One end of the junction does not line up with germline, which may come from a read error. The V and J genes are TRBV30 and TRBJ1-1; weak D call: TRBD1 (6 bases). The CDR3 is made up of 11 amino acids. Germline values: CDR1 GTSNPN, CDR2 SVGIG (reference sequence). CDR3 loop: CGGHGITEDFF. CDR3 sequence (DNA): TGCGGGGGGCACGGAATCACTGAAGATTTCTTT.

This sequence joins TRBV28 and TRBJ2-7, with 10 bases that match TRBD2. The CDR3 is 17 amino acids. The V gene end was trimmed by 5 bases and the J gene end by 4 bases; junction bases not matched to a gene: 14. Germline values: CDR1 MDHEN, CDR2 SYDVKM. The CDR3 region is CASSLRQGLAFPYEQYF. CDR3 nucleotides: TGTGCCAGCAGTCTTCGACAGGGACTAGCGTTCCCTTACGAGCAGTACTTC.

CDR3 sequence reads: CASIPGDGSNTGELFF. CDR3 DNA sequence: TGTGCCAGCATCCCGGGGGACGGCTCGAACACCGGGGAGCTGTTTTTT. The J gene is TRBJ2-2, the V gene TRBV11-2; possibly TRBD2 for D (6 bases). Trimming left V 7 bases short and J 0 bases short, with 15 bases between. There are 16 residues in the CDR3. Germline-derived CDR1 and CDR2 are SGHAT and FQNNGV.

This chain links TRBV6-1 with TRBJ2-1; D unresolved. V lost 2 bases, J lost 5 bases, and 13 bases lay in between. This CDR3 spans 15 amino acids. From germline, CDR1 is MNHNS and CDR2 SASEGT. CDR3 bases: TGTGCCAGCAGTGAATTTGGCGGATCAAACAATGAGCAGTTCTTC. It codes for CASSEFGGSNNEQFF.

The rearrangement joins TRBV6-1 to TRBJ1-1; TRBD1 matches 11 bases. There are 17 residues in the CDR3. Germline CDR1 reads MNHNS; CDR2 reads SASEGT. V was pared by 4 bases and J by 1 base, with 8 bases of the junction left unmatched. Written as DNA, the CDR3 is TGTGCCAGCAGTGCCGGGACAGGGGGATTAGGGAACACTGAAGCTTTCTTT. Translated: CASSAGTGGLGNTEAFF.

The chain recombines TRBV19 with TRBJ2-1; TRBD2 matches at 7 bases. The V segment lost 4 bases and the J segment 3 bases; nucleotides outside the gene matches: 0. The CDR3 spans 13 residues. Germline assignment: CDR1 LNHDA and CDR2 SQIVND (reference sequence). CDR3 DNA: TGTGCCAGTAGTAGCGGGGGCTACAATGAGCAGTTCTTC. It codes for CASSSGGYNEQFF.

V and J are TRBV29-1 and TRBJ1-1, with D perhaps matching TRBD1 (5 bases). The germline CDR1 and CDR2 sequences are SQVTM and ANQGSEA. CDR3 length equals 13 residues. Trimming took off 1 base at V and 5 bases at J, with 11 bases between the two ends. The chain's CDR3 is CSVEGRAVTEAFF. CDR3 in DNA: TGCAGCGTTGAAGGCAGGGCAGTTACTGAAGCTTTCTTT.

CDR3 region: CASDLGGWAGQPQHF. The CDR3 DNA follows: TGTGCCAGCGACTTAGGGGGTTGGGCTGGTCAGCCCCAGCATTTT. The V gene is TRBV6-1, the J gene TRBJ1-5; D is perhaps TRBD1 (6 bases). CDR1 and CDR2 from the germline V gene are MNHNS and SASEGT. CDR3 size: 15 residues. Trimming removed 8 bases at V and 6 bases at J, with 20 bases between.

This CDR3 is CASSFGQTYEQYF. The CDR3 DNA follows: TGCGCCAGCAGCTTTGGACAGACCTACGAGCAGTACTTC. This chain uses TRBV5-1 with TRBJ2-7; TRBD1 is a possible D gene (6 bases). Trimming shortened V by 2 bases and J by 2 bases, and 8 bases separated the two germline ends. Germline V gene data show CDR1 as SGHRS and CDR2 as YFSETQ. The CDR3 extends over 13 amino acids.

The chain joins TRBV29-1 to TRBJ2-7; D perhaps matches TRBD1 (5 bases). V shed 6 bases and J shed 0 bases, with 12 bases lying between them. The CDR3 covers 13 residues. Germline CDR1 reads SQVTM; CDR2 reads ANQGSEA. This chain's CDR3 is CSVTDRYSYEQYF. CDR3 coding DNA: TGCAGCGTCACCGACAGATACTCCTACGAGCAGTACTTC.

The V call is TRBV7-6, the J call TRBJ1-1, with no clear D. The CDR3 loop spans 13 amino acids. The V gene's germline CDR1 is SGHVS and CDR2 FNYEAQ. Trimming stripped 1 base from V and 5 bases from J, with 8 bases between. CDR3 sequence reads: CASSLGQATEAFF. CDR3 sequence (DNA): TGTGCCAGCAGCTTAGGGCAGGCTACTGAAGCTTTCTTT.

J is TRBJ2-7 and V is TRBV4-2, with 8 bases aligning to TRBD1. Trimming cost V 2 bases and J 5 bases; bases outside gene matches: 11. The length of the CDR3 is 16 residues. The V gene's germline CDR1 is LGHNA and CDR2 YNFKEQ. The CDR3 is CASSQLLGTGRHEQYF. Written as DNA, the CDR3 is TGTGCCAGCAGCCAACTTCTGGGGACAGGACGACACGAGCAGTACTTC.